The clone carrying this T cell receptor (beta chain) is categorized as medium-sized. This table comes from immunoSEQ multiplex PCR, and its TCRdb copy is limited to in-frame clones, with some not included. The top ten clones hold about 1.2% of a sample with 380,000 or so clones, 89% of them seen once. The record originates from a study of blood T cell repertoires in COVID-19. Background on the study: Researchers got acute and convalescent COVID-19 samples from the United States, Italy and Spain.

This CDR3 has 15 residues. The V and J ends lost 8 bases and 1 base respectively, with 15 bases between them. Germline V gene data show CDR1 as MDHEN and CDR2 as SYDVKM. The TCR comes from a man in his forties or fifties with acute or convalescent COVID-19. The V call is TRBV28, the J call TRBJ2-1, with a weak D call TRBD2 (5 bases). Sequenced input: peripheral blood. The CDR3 loop reads CASAREGRSYNEQFF. The CDR3 bases are TGTGCCAGCGCCCGCGAGGGCCGGTCCTACAATGAGCAGTTCTTC.